This T cell receptor beta chain was sequenced for a study of cytomegalovirus exposure and HLA in healthy donors. This clone was seen only a few times. PCR primers comprised 60 Vbeta and 13 Jbeta primers. Method: immunoSEQ multiplex PCR; TCRdb's copy keeps in-frame clones and lacks some. The sample holds some 100,000 clones, roughly 79% seen once. The receptor's source is a female donor in good health and CMV-seropositive. The source material was PBMCs.

CDR3 in DNA: TGTGCCAGCAGTGAAGGGCAGGGGGTTTATGGCTACACCTTC. The encoded protein is CASSEGQGVYGYTF. The chain couples TRBV2 to TRBJ1-2, with 7 bases matching TRBD1. The CDR3 covers 14 residues. Germline CDR1 and CDR2: SNHLY and FYNNEI. With 1 base clipped from V and 5 bases from J, the junction kept 4 bases outside the gene matches. Full variable domain (remainder filled in from reference TRBV2 and TRBJ1-2): EPEVTQTPSHQVTQMGQEVILRCVPISNHLYFYWYRQILGQKVEFLVSFYNNEISEKSEIFDDQFSVERPDGSNFTLKIRSTKLEDSAMYFCASSEGQGVYGYTFGSGTRLTVV.